This TCR beta chain came from a study of T cell changes during pregnancy in multiple sclerosis (dated by TCRdb to between 2018 and 2021). Looking at the study overall: The study looked at changes in the T cell repertoire across pregnancy in women with multiple sclerosis.

Libraries were built with the immunoSEQ multiplex PCR assay. TCRdb took this table from immuneACCESS and kept in-frame rearrangements with V and J called. Such tables lack part of the clones; where checked against another copy, unresolved V genes explain under half of the gap, and the rest is unexplained. This sample is represented by under 70,000 clones; under 95% of them were singletons. The top ten constitute 0.4% to 0.55% of the sample. The table lists this clone with a count of one. No cognate antigen has been identified for it. There are no base qualities to consult, and no much larger clone falls within one base. Counted from cysteine to phenylalanine, this CDR3 has 15 amino acids. The only DNA kept is the CDR3, 45 bases in frame from the first base. Taken from the germline V gene (reference sequence), the CDR1 and CDR2 loops are GTSNPN and SVGIG. V is pared back by 3 bases and J by 1 base, with 13 bases lying between the germline termini.

The sequence joins TRBV30 to TRBJ1-5; the D region possibly corresponds to TRBD1 (6 bases align). Sequencing was performed on CD4+ T cells from peripheral blood mononuclear cells, taken after pregnancy. The source is a female donor in good health, enrolled as a control in a pregnancy study. The nucleotide sequence is TGTGCCTGGAGGGTGGGACAACGAAGCAATCAGCCCCAGCATTTT. It encodes CAWRVGQRSNQPQHF.